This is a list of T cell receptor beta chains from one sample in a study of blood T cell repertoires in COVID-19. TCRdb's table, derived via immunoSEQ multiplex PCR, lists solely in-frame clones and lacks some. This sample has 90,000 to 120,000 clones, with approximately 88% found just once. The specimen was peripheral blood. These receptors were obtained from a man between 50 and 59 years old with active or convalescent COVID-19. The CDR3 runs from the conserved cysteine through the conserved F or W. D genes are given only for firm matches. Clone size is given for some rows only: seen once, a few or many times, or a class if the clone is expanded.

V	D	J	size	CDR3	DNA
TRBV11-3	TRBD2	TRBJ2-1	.	CASSKGLVHEQFF	TGTGCCAGCAGCAAGGGACTAGTCCATGAGCAGTTCTTC
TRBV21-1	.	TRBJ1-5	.	CARCGQPQHF	TGTGCCAGGTGCGGCCAGCCCCAGCATTTT
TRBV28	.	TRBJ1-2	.	CASSPTAAPHNYGYTF	TGTGCCAGCAGCCCCACCGCGGCTCCCCATAACTATGGCTACACCTTC
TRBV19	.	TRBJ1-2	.	CASSIGGVDYGYTF	TGTGCCAGTAGTATCGGGGGAGTCGACTATGGCTACACCTTC
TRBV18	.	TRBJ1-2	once	CASSPQAGTTNYGYTF	TGTGCCAGCTCACCTCAGGCTGGGACAACTAACTATGGCTACACCTTC
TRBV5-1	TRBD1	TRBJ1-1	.	CASRGQGNTEAFF	TGCGCCAGCAGGGGACAGGGGAACACTGAAGCTTTCTTT
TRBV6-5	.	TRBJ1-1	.	CASSYRPTGNTEAFF	TGTGCCAGCAGTTACCGACCAACGGGGAACACTGAAGCTTTCTTT
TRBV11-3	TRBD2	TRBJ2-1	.	CASSLGRAAGGDEQFF	TGTGCCAGCAGCTTAGGTAGGGCAGCGGGAGGCGATGAGCAGTTCTTC
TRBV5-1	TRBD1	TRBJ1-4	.	CASSSRGRRDEKLFF	TGCGCCAGCAGTTCAAGGGGGCGACGGGATGAAAAACTGTTTTTT
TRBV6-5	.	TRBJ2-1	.	CATLPRDYNEQFF	TGTGCCACCCTCCCCCGAGACTACAATGAGCAGTTCTTC
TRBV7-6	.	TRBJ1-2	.	CASSRLPGPQDYGYTF	TGTGCCAGCAGCCGATTACCCGGCCCTCAGGACTATGGCTACACCTTC
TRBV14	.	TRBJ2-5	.	CASSQDFEETQYF	TGTGCCAGCAGCCAAGATTTTGAGGAGACCCAGTACTTC
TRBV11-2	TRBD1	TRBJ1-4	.	CASSARTGGMTSNEKLFF	TGTGCCAGCAGCGCTCGGACAGGGGGCATGACATCTAATGAAAAACTGTTTTTT
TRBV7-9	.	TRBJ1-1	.	CASSGNEVIEAFF	TGTGCCAGCAGCGGTAACGAGGTTATCGAAGCTTTCTTT
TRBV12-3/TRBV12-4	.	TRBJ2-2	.	CASSFRGTGELFF	TGTGCCAGCAGTTTTCGGGGCACCGGGGAGCTGTTTTTT
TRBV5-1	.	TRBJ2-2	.	CASSPRSAAGNTGELFF	TGCGCCAGCAGCCCCCGAAGTGCCGCCGGGAACACCGGGGAGCTGTTTTTT
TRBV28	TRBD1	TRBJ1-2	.	CASRKQGVEGYTF	TGTGCCAGCAGGAAACAGGGGGTGGAAGGCTACACCTTC
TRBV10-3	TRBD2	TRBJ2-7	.	CAIRAGTSGSEQYF	TGTGCCATCAGAGCCGGGACTAGCGGGAGCGAGCAGTACTTC
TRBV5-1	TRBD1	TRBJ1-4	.	CASSSGTVSTNEKLFF	TGCGCCAGCAGCTCGGGGACAGTGTCAACTAATGAAAAACTGTTTTTT
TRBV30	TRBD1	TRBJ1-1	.	CATDRGRTEAFF	TGTGCCACGGACAGGGGTAGGACTGAAGCTTTCTTT
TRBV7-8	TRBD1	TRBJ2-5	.	CASSLEARGRIETQYF	TGTGCCAGCAGCTTAGAGGCCAGGGGGCGAATAGAGACCCAGTACTTC
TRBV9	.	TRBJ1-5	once	CASSIPGSLASNQPQHF	TGTGCCAGCAGCATCCCAGGGTCCCTGGCCAGCAATCAGCCCCAGCATTTT
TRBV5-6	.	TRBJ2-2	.	CASSPVSNTGELFF	TGTGCCAGCAGTCCGGTATCGAACACCGGGGAGCTGTTTTTT
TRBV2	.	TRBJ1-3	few	CASSETGPTGNTIYF	TGTGCCAGCAGTGAAACAGGACCCACTGGAAACACCATATATTTT
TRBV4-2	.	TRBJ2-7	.	CASSQDPARSYEQYF	TGTGCCAGCAGCCAAGACCCAGCACGGAGCTACGAGCAGTACTTC
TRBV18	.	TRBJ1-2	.	CASSGQSYGYTF	TGTGCCAGCTCAGGACAGAGCTATGGCTACACCTTC
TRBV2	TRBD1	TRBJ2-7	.	CASRWDRMTYEQYF	TGTGCCAGCAGATGGGACAGGATGACCTACGAGCAGTACTTC
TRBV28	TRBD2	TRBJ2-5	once	CASSHGLAIQETQYF	TGTGCCAGCAGTCACGGACTAGCGATACAAGAGACCCAGTACTTC
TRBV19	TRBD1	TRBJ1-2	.	CASSMGQGANGYTF	TGTGCCAGTAGTATGGGACAGGGGGCGAATGGCTACACCTTC
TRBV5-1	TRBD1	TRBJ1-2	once	CASSLYRGDGYTF	TGCGCCAGCAGCTTGTACAGGGGAGATGGCTACACCTTC
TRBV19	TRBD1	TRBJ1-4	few	CASTPGQAGEKLFF	TGTGCCAGTACTCCGGGACAGGCAGGTGAAAAACTGTTTTTT
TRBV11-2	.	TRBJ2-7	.	CASSLDGRGLSSYEQYF	TGTGCCAGCAGCTTAGATGGGAGGGGGTTAAGCTCCTACGAGCAGTACTTC
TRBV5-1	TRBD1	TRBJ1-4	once	CASSSGTGVTATNEKLFF	TGCGCCAGCAGCTCAGGGACAGGGGTTACCGCAACTAATGAAAAACTGTTTTTT
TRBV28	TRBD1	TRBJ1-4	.	CASSRRTGATNEKLFF	TGTGCCAGCAGTCGCAGGACAGGGGCAACTAATGAAAAACTGTTTTTT
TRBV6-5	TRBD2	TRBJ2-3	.	CASLSGTTDTQYF	TGTGCCAGCCTTAGCGGGACTACAGATACGCAGTATTTT
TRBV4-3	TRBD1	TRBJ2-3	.	CASSQATGGTDTQYF	TGCGCCAGCAGCCAAGCGACAGGGGGGACAGATACGCAGTATTTT
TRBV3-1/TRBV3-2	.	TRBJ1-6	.	CASSQEVRNSPLHF	TGTGCCAGCAGCCAAGAGGTACGGAATTCACCCCTCCACTTT
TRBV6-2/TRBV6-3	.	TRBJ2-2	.	CASNYPRDTGELFF	TGTGCCAGCAATTACCCTAGAGACACCGGGGAGCTGTTTTTT
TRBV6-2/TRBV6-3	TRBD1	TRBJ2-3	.	CASSYGRLGTGVDTQYF	TGTGCCAGCAGTTACGGCCGCCTCGGGACAGGGGTAGATACGCAGTATTTT
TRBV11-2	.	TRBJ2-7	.	CASSLGGSSYEQYF	TGTGCCAGCAGCTTAGGGGGCAGCTCCTACGAGCAGTACTTC
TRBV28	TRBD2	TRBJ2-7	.	CASSFRSGRAVNEQYF	TGTGCCAGCAGTTTTCGGTCCGGGAGGGCCGTCAACGAGCAGTACTTC
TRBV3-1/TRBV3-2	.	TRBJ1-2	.	CASSQDTRGWGYTF	TGTGCCAGCAGCCAAGATACAAGGGGTTGGGGCTACACCTTC
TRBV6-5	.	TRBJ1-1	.	CASTAQGWTEAFF	TGTGCCAGCACCGCCCAGGGGTGGACTGAAGCTTTCTTT
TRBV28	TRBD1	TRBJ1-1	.	CASTPQGDTEAFF	TGTGCCAGCACCCCACAGGGGGACACTGAAGCTTTCTTT
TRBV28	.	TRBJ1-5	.	CASSLGNNQPQHF	TGTGCCAGCAGTTTGGGCAATAATCAGCCCCAGCATTTT
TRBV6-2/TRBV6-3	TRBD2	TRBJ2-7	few	CASSYPGTSGNYEQYF	TGTGCCAGCAGTTATCCCGGGACTAGCGGTAACTACGAGCAGTACTTC
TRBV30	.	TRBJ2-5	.	CAWSVSLRGETQYF	TGTGCCTGGAGTGTATCTCTCCGCGGAGAGACCCAGTACTTC
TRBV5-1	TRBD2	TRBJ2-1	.	CASSFGLAGGDEQFF	TGCGCCAGCAGCTTCGGGCTAGCGGGAGGCGATGAGCAGTTCTTC
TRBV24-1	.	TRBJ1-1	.	CATSGGALGNTEAFF	TGTGCCACCAGCGGGGGGGCGCTTGGGAACACTGAAGCTTTCTTT
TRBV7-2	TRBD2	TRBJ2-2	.	CASSLQLAGTTGELFF	TGTGCCAGCAGCTTGCAACTAGCGGGAACTACCGGGGAGCTGTTTTTT
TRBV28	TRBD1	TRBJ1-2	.	CASSLIPQGIGGGYTF	TGTGCCAGCAGTTTAATCCCACAGGGGATCGGGGGCGGCTACACCTTC
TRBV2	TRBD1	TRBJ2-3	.	CASSQDRGPADTQYF	TGTGCCAGCAGCCAGGACAGGGGCCCCGCAGATACGCAGTATTTT
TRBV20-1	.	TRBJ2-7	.	CSALVSYEQYF	TGCAGTGCCCTAGTCTCCTACGAGCAGTACTTC
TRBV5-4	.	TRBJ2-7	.	CASSLAGIADEQYF	TGTGCCAGCAGCTTGGCCGGGATAGCGGACGAGCAGTACTTC
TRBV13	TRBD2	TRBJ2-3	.	CASSLLARLAGGGDDTQYF	TGTGCCAGCAGCTTACTCGCGCGACTAGCGGGAGGGGGGGATGATACGCAGTATTTT
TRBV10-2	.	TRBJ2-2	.	CAGGSLTRPTGELFF	TGCGCCGGGGGGAGTCTAACCCGCCCCACCGGGGAGCTGTTTTTT
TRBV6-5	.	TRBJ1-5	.	CASSPRFSSNQPQHF	TGTGCCAGCAGTCCCCGTTTCAGTAGCAATCAGCCCCAGCATTTT
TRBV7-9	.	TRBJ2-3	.	CASSLVLTDTQYF	TGTGCCAGCAGCTTAGTTCTCACAGATACGCAGTATTTT
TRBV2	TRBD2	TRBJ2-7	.	CASRQAGDEQYF	TGTGCCAGCCGACAAGCGGGAGACGAGCAGTACTTC
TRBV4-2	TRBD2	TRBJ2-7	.	CASSQELAGGPLGSYEQYF	TGTGCCAGCAGCCAAGAACTAGCGGGAGGGCCGTTAGGCTCCTACGAGCAGTACTTC